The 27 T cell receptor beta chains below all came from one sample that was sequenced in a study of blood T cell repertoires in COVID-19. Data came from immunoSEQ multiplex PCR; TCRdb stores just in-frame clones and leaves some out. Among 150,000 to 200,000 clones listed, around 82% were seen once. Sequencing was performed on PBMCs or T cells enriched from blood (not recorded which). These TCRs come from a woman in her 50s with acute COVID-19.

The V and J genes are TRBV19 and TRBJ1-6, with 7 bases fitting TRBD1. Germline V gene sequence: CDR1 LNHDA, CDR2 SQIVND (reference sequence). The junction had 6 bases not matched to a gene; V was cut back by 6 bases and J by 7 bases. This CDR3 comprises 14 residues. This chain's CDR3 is CASSFGTANSPLHF. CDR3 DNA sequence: TGTGCCAGTAGCTTTGGGACAGCGAATTCACCCCTCCACTTT.

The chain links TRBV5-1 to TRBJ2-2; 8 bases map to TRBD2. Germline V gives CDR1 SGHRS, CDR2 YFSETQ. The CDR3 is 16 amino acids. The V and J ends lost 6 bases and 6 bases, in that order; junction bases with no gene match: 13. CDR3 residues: CASTDIAGLPSGELFF. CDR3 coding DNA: TGCGCCAGCACTGACATAGCGGGGCTCCCCTCCGGGGAGCTGTTTTTT.

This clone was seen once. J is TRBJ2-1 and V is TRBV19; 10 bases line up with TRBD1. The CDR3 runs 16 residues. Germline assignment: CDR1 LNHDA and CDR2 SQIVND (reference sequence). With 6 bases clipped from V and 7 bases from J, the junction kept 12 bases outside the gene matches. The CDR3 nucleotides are TGTGCCAGTAGCTCCCTGGGGGACAGGGGAGTAAATGAGCAGTTCTTC. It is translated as CASSSLGDRGVNEQFF.

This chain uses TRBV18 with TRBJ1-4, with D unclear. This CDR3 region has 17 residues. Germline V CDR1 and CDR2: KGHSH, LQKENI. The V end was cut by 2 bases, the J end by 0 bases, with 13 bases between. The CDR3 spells CASSPYSEVSTNEKLFF. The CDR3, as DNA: TGTGCCAGCTCACCATATTCTGAGGTTTCAACTAATGAAAAACTGTTTTTT.

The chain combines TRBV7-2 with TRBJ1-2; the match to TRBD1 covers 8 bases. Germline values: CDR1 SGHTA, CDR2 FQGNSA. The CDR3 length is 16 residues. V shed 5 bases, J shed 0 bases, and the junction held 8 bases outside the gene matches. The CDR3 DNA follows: TGTGCCAGCAGCCCCAGGGGGCAGTCAACTAACTATGGCTACACCTTC. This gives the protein CASSPRGQSTNYGYTF.

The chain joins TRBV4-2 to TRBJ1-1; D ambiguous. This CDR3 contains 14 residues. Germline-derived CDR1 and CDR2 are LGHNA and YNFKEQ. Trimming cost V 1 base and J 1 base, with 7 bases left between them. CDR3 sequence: CASSQVTENTEAFF. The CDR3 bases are TGTGCCAGCAGCCAAGTGACTGAGAACACTGAAGCTTTCTTT.

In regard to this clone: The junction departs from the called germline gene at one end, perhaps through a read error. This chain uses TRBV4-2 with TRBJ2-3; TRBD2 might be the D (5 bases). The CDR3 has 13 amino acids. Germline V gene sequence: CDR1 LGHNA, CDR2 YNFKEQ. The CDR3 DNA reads TGTGCCAGCAGCCCCCTCCGGGGAACCACTGAGGAATTT. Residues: CASSPLRGTTEEF.

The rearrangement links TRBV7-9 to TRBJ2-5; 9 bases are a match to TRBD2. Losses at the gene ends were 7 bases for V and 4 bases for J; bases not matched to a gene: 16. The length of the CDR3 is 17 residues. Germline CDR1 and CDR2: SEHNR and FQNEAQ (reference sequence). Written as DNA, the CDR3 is TGTGCCAGCATTCGAGGAAGCGGGGGGCCACCCCGAGAGACCCAGTACTTC. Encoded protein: CASIRGSGGPPRETQYF.

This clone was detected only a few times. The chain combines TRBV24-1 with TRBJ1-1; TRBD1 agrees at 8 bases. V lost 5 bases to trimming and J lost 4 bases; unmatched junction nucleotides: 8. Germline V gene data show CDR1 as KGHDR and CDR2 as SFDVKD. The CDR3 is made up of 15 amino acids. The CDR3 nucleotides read TGTGCCACCAGTGGTCGGACAGGGATGAGCACTGAAGCTTTCTTT. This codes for CATSGRTGMSTEAFF.

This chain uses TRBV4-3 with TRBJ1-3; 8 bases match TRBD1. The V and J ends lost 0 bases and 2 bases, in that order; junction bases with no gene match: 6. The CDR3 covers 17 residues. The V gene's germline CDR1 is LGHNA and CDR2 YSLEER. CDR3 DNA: TGCGCCAGCAGCCAAGATGGGGGGACAGGTACTGGAAACACCATATATTTT. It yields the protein CASSQDGGTGTGNTIYF.

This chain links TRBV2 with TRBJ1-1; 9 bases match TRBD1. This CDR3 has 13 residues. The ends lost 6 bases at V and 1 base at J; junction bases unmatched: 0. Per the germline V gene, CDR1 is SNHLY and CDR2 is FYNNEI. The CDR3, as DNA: TGTGCCAGCAGGGGACAGGGGAACACTGAAGCTTTCTTT. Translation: CASRGQGNTEAFF.

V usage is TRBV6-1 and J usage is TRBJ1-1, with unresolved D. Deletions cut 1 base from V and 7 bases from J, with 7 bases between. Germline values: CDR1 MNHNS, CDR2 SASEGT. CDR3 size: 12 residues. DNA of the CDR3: TGTGCCAGCAGTGAAGACCCGCGTGAAGCTTTCTTT. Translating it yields CASSEDPREAFF.

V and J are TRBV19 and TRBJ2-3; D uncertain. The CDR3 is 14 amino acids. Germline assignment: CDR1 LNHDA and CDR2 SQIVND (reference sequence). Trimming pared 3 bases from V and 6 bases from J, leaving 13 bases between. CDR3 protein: CASSMAGQVDTQYF. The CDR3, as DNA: TGTGCCAGTAGTATGGCTGGCCAAGTGGATACGCAGTATTTT.

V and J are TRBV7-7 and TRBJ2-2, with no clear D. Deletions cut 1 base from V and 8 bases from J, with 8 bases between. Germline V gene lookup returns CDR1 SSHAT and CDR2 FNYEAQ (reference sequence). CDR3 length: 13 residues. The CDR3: CASSLGPRGELFF. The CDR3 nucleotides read TGTGCCAGCAGCTTAGGCCCGAGGGGGGAGCTGTTTTTT.

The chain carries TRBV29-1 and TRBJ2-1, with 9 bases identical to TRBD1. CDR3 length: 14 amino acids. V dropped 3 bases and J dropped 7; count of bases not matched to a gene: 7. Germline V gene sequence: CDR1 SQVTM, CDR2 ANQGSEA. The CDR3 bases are TGCAGCGTTGAGCTGGGACAGGGTTCGAATGAGCAGTTCTTC. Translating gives CSVELGQGSNEQFF.

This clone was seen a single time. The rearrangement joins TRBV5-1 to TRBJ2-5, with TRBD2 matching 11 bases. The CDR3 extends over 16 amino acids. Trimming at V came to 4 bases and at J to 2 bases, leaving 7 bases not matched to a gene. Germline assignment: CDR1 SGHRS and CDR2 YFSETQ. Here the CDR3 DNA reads TGCGCCAGCAGCCCATATAGCGGGGGGGCGCAAGAGACCCAGTACTTC. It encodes CASSPYSGGAQETQYF.

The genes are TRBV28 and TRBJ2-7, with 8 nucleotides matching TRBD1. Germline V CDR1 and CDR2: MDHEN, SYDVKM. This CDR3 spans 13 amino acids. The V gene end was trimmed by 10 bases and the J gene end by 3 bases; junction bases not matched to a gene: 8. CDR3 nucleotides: TGTGCCACAGACACAGGGGGAGGCTACGAGCAGTACGTC. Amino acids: CATDTGGGYEQYV.

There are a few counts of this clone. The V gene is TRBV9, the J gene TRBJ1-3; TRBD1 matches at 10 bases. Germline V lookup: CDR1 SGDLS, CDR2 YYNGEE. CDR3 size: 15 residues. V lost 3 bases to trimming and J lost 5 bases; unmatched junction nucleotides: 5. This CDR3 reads CASSEGQGSRNTIYF. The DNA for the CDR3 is TGTGCCAGCAGCGAGGGACAGGGGAGCCGAAACACCATATATTTT. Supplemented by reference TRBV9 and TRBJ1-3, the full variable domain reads DSGVTQTPKHLITATGQRVTLRCSPRSGDLSVYWYQQSLDQGLQFLIQYYNGEERAKGNILERFSAQQFPDLHSELNLSSLELGDSALYFCASSEGQGSRNTIYFGEGSWLTVV.

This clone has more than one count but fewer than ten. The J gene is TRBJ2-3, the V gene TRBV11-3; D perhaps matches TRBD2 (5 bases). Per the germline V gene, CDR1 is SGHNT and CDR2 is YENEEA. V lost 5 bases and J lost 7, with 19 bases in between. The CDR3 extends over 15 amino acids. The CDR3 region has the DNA TGTGCCAGCAGCCCCCGGACGCGGGCGCCTCATACGCAGTATTTT. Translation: CASSPRTRAPHTQYF. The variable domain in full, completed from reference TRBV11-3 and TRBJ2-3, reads EAGVVQSPRYKIIEKKQPVAFWCNPISGHNTLYWYLQNLGQGPELLIRYENEEAVDDSQLPKDRFSAERLKGVDSTLKIQPAELGDSAVYLCASSPRTRAPHTQYFGPGTRLTVL.

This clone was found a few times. The CDR3 sequence: CASSPGTTGNTIYF. The CDR3 DNA reads as TGTGCCAGCAGCCCGGGGACAACTGGAAACACCATATATTTT. V gene TRBV7-2 combines with J gene TRBJ1-3, with D possibly matching TRBD1 (6 bases). Trimming removed 5 bases from V and 2 bases from J, with 10 bases in between. The CDR3 consists of 14 residues. Germline assignment: CDR1 SGHTA and CDR2 FQGNSA.

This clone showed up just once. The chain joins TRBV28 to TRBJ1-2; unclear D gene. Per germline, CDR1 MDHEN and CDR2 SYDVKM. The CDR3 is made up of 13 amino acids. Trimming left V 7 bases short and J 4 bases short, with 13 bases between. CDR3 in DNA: TGTGCCAGCATGGTCACTCCCTCCTATGGCTACACCTTC. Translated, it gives CASMVTPSYGYTF.

CDR3 region: CASSLGRQGTDTQYF. In DNA, the CDR3 is TGTGCCAGCAGCTTAGGCCGACAGGGGACAGATACGCAGTATTTT. V gene TRBV13 combines with J gene TRBJ2-3, with TRBD1 matching 8 bases. The CDR3 has 15 residues. The trim removed 0 bases at V and 3 bases at J, leaving 2 bases unmatched. Germline V gene sequence: CDR1 PRHDT, CDR2 FYEKMQ (reference sequence). The whole variable domain, filled in from reference TRBV13 and TRBJ2-3, reads AAGVIQSPRHLIKEKRETATLKCYPIPRHDTVYWYQQGPGQDPQFLISFYEKMQSDKGSIPDRFSAQQFSDYHSELNMSSLELGDSALYFCASSLGRQGTDTQYFGPGTRLTVL.

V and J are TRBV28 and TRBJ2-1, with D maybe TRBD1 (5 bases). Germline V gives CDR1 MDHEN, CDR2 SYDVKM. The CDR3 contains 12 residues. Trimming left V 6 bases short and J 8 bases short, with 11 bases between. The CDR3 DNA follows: TGTGCCAGCAGGGCCAGGGCAGATGAGCAGTTCTTC. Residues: CASRARADEQFF. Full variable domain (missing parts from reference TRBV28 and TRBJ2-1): DVKVTQSSRYLVKRTGEKVFLECVQDMDHENMFWYRQDPGLGLRLIYFSYDVKMKEKGDIPEGYSVSREKKERFSLILESASTNQTSMYLCASRARADEQFFGPGTRLTVL.

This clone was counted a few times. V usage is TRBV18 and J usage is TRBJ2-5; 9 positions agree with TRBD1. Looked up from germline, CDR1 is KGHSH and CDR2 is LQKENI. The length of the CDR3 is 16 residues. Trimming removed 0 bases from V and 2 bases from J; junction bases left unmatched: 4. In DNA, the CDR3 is TGTGCCAGCTCACCACCCAAGGGGACAGGGCAAGAGACCCAGTACTTC. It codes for CASSPPKGTGQETQYF.

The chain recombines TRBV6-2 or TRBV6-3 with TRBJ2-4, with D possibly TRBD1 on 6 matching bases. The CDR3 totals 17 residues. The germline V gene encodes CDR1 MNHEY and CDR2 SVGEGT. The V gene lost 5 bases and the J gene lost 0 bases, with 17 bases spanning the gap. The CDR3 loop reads CASSTGRGGLAKNIQYF. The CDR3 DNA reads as TGTGCCAGCAGTACCGGCAGGGGCGGATTAGCCAAAAACATTCAGTACTTC.

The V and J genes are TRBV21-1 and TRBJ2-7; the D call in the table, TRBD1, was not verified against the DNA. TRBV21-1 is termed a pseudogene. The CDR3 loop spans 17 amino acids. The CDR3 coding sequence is TGTGCCAGCAGCAAAGAGGGGGTGAAGGTCCATTGCCACGAGCAGTACGTC. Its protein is CASSKEGVKVHCHEQYV.

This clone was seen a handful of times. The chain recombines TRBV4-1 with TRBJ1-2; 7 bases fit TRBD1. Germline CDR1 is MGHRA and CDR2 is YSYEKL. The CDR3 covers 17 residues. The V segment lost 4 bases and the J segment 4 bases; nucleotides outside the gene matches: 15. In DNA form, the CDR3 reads TGCGCCAGCAGCCGAACGGGTCAGGGGGACTTTGTCTATGGCTACACCTTC. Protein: CASSRTGQGDFVYGYTF.